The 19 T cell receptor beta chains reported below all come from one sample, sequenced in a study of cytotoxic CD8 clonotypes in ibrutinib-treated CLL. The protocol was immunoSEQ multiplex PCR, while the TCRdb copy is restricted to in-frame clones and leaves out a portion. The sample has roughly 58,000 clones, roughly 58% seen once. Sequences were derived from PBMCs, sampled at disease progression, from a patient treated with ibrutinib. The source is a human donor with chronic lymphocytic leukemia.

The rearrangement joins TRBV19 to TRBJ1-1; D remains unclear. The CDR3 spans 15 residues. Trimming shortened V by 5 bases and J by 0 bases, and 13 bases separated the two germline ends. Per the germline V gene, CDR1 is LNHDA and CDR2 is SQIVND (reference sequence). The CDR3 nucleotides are TGTGCCAGTAGTGCGGCAGACTTCATGAACACTGAAGCTTTCTTT. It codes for CASSAADFMNTEAFF.

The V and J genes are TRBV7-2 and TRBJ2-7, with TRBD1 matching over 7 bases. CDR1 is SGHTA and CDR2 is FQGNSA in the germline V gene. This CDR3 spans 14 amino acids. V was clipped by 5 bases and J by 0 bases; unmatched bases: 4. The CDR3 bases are TGTGCCAGCAGCACCGGGACAGTCTCCTACGAGCAGTACTTC. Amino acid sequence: CASSTGTVSYEQYF.

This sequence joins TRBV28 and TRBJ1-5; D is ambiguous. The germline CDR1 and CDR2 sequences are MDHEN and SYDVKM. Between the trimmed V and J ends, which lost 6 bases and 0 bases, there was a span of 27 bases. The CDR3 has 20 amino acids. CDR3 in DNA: TGTGCCAGCAGCCTCTCTAGGGCTATCCTCATAAGAGATAGCAATCAGCCCCAGCATTTT. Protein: CASSLSRAILIRDSNQPQHF. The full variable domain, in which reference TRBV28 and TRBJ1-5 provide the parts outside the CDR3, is DVKVTQSSRYLVKRTGEKVFLECVQDMDHENMFWYRQDPGLGLRLIYFSYDVKMKEKGDIPEGYSVSREKKERFSLILESASTNQTSMYLCASSLSRAILIRDSNQPQHFGDGTRLSIL.

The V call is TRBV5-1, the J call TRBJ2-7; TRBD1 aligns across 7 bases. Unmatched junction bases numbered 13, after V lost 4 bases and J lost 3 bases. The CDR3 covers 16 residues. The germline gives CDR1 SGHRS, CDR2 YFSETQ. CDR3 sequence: CASSLSTGTANYEQYF. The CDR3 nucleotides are TGCGCCAGCAGCCTGTCTACCGGGACAGCTAACTACGAGCAGTACTTC.

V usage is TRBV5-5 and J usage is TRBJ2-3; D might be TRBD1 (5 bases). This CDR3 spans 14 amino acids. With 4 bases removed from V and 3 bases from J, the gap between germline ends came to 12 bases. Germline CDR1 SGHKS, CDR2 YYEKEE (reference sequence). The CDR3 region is CASSHGQGTDTQYF. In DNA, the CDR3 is TGTGCCAGCAGCCATGGGCAGGGTACAGATACGCAGTATTTT.

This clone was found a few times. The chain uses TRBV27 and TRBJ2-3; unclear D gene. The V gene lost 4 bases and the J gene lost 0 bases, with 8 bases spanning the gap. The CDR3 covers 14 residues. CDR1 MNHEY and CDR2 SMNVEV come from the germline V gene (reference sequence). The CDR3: CASSSLGSTDTQYF. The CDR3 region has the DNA TGTGCCAGCAGTTCCCTAGGGAGCACAGATACGCAGTATTTT.

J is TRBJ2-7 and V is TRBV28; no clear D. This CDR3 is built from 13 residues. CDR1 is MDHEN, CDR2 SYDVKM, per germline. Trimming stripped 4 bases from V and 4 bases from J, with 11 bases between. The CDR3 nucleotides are TGTGCCAGCAGTTCACCCGGGCCATACGAGCAGTACTTC. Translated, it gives CASSSPGPYEQYF. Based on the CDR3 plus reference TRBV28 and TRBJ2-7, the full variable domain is DVKVTQSSRYLVKRTGEKVFLECVQDMDHENMFWYRQDPGLGLRLIYFSYDVKMKEKGDIPEGYSVSREKKERFSLILESASTNQTSMYLCASSSPGPYEQYFGPGTRLTVT.

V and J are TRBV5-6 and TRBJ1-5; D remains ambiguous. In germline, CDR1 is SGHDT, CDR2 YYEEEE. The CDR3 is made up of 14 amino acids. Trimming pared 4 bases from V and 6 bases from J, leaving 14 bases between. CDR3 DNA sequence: TGTGCCAGCAGCCAATTAGGTTCCGGTCAGCCCCAGCATTTT. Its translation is CASSQLGSGQPQHF.

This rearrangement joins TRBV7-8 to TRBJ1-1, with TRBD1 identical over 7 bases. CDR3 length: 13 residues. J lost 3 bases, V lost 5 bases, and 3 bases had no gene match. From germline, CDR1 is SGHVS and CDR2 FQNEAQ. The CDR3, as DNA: TGTGCCAGCAGCCGACAGGGAGACACTGAAGCTTTCTTT. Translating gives CASSRQGDTEAFF.

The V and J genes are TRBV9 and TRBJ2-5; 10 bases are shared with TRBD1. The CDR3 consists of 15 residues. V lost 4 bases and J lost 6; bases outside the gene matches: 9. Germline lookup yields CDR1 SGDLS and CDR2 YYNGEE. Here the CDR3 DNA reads TGTGCCAGCAGCTCCCCCGGGACAGGGGTGAAGACCCAGTACTTC. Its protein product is CASSSPGTGVKTQYF.

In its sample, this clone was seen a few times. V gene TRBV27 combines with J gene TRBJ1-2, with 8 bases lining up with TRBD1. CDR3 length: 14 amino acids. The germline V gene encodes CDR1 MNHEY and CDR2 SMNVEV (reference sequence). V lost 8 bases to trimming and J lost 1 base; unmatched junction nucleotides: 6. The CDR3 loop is CASGRQGRNYGYTF. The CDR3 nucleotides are TGTGCCAGCGGCCGACAGGGGCGTAACTATGGCTACACCTTC.

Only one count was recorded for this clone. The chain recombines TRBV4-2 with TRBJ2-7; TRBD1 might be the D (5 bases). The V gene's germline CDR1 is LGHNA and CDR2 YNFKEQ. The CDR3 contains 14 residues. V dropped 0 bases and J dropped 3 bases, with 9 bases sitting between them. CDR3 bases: TGTGCCAGCAGCCAAGATCCCGACAGCTACGAGCAGTACTTC. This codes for CASSQDPDSYEQYF.

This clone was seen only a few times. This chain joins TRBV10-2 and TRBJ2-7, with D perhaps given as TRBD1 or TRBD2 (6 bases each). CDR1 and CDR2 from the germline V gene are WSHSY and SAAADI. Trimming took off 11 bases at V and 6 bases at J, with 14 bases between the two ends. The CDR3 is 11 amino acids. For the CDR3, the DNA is TGCGCCCGCTGGGGGGCTGGCGAGCAGTACTTC. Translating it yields CARWGAGEQYF.

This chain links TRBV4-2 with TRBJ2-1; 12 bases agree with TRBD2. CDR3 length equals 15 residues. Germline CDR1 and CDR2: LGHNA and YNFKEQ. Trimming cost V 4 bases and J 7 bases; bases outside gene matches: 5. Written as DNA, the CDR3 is TGTGCCAGCAGCCTGACTAGCGGGAGTTTTAATGAGCAGTTCTTC. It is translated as CASSLTSGSFNEQFF.

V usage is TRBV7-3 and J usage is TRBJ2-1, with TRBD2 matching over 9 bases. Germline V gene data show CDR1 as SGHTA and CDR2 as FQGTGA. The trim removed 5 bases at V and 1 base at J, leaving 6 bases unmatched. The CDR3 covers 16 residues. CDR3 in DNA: TGTGCCAGCAGCCCGTTAGCGGGAGCATCCTACAATGAGCAGTTCTTC. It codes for CASSPLAGASYNEQFF.

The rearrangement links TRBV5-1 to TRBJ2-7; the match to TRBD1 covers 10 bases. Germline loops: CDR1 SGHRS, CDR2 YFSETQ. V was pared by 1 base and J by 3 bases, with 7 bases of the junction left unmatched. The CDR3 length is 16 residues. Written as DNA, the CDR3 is TGCGCCAGCAGCTTGTCACCGGGACAGGGGAACTACGAGCAGTACTTC. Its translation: CASSLSPGQGNYEQYF.

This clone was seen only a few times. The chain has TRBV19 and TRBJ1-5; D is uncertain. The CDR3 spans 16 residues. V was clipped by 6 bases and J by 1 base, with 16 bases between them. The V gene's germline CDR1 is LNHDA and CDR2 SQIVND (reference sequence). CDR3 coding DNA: TGTGCCAGTAGCACCCTCGGAATTGGGAGCAATCAGCCCCAGCATTTT. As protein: CASSTLGIGSNQPQHF.

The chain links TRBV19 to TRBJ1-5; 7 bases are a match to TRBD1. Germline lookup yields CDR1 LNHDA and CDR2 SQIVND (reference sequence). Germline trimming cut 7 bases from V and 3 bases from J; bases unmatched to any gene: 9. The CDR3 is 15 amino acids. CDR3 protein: CASTTGDSPNQPQHF. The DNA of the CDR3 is TGTGCCAGTACCACCGGGGACAGCCCCAATCAGCCCCAGCATTTT.

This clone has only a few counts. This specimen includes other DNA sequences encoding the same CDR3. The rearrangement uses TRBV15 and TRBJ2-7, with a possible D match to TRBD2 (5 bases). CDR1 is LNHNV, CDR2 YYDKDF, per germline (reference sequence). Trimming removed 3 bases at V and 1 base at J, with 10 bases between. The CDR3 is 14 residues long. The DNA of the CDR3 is TGTGCCACCAGCAGGTCGGGGTCGTCCTACGAGCAGTACTTC. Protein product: CATSRSGSSYEQYF.